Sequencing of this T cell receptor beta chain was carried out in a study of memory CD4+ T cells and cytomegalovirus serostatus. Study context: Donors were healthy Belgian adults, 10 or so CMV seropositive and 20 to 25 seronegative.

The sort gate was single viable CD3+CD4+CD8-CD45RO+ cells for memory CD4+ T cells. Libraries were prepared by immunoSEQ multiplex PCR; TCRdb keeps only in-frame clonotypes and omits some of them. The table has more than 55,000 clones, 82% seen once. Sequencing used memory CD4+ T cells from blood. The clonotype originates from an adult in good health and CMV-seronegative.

The CDR3 spells CASTLGLAREQYF. The CDR3 DNA follows: TGTGCCAGCACCCTCGGACTAGCGAGGGAGCAGTACTTC. The chain is built from TRBV11-2 and TRBJ2-7; TRBD2 aligns across 9 bases. With 7 bases clipped from V and 7 bases from J, the junction kept 8 bases outside the gene matches. The CDR3 length is 13 residues. The germline V gene encodes CDR1 SGHAT and CDR2 FQNNGV.